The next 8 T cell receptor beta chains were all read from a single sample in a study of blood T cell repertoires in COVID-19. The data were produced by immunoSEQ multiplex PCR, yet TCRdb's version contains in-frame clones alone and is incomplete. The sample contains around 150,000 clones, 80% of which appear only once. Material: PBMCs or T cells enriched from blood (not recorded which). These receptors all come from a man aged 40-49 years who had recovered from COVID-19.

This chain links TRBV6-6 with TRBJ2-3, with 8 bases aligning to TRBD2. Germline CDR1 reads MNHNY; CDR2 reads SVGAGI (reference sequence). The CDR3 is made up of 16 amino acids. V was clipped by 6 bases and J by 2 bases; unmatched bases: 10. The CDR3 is CASSRTGGPVTDTQYF. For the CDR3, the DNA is TGTGCCAGCAGCCGAACGGGGGGGCCGGTCACAGATACGCAGTATTTT.

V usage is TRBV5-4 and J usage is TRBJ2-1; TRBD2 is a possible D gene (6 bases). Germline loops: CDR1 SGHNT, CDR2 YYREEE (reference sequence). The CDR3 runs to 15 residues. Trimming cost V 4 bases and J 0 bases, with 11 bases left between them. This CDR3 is CASSPGVRSYNEQFF. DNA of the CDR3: TGTGCCAGCAGCCCGGGGGTACGCTCCTACAATGAGCAGTTCTTC. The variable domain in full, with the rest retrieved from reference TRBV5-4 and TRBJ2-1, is ETGVTQSPTHLIKTRGQQVTLRCSSQSGHNTVSWYQQALGQGPQFIFQYYREEENGRGNFPPRFSGLQFPNYSSELNVNALELDDSALYLCASSPGVRSYNEQFFGPGTRLTVL.

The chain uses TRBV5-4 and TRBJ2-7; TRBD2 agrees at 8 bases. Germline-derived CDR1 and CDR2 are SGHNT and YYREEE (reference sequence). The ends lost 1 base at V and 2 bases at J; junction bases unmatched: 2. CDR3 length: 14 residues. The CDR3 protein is CASSLRGGPYEQYF. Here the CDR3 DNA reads TGTGCCAGCAGCTTGCGGGGGGGGCCCTACGAGCAGTACTTC. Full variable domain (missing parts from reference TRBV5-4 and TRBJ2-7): ETGVTQSPTHLIKTRGQQVTLRCSSQSGHNTVSWYQQALGQGPQFIFQYYREEENGRGNFPPRFSGLQFPNYSSELNVNALELDDSALYLCASSLRGGPYEQYFGPGTRLTVT.

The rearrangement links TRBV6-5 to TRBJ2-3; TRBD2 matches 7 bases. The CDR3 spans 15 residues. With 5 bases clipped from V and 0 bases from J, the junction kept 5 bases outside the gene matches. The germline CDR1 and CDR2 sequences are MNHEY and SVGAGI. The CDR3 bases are TGTGCCAGCAGTCGGAGCGGGGAGAGCACAGATACGCAGTATTTT. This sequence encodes CASSRSGESTDTQYF.

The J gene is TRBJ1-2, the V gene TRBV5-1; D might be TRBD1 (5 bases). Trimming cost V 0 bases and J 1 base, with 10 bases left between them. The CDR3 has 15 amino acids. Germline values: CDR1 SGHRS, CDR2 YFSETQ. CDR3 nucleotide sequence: TGCGCCAGCAGCTTGGCCGGCAGGGTTAACTATGGCTACACCTTC. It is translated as CASSLAGRVNYGYTF.

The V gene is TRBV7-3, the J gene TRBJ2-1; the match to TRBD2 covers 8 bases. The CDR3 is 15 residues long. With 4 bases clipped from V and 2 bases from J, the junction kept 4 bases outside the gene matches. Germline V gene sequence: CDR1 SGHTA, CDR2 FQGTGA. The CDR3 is CASSYGGGPYNEQFF. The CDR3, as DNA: TGTGCCAGCAGCTACGGCGGGGGGCCCTACAATGAGCAGTTCTTC.

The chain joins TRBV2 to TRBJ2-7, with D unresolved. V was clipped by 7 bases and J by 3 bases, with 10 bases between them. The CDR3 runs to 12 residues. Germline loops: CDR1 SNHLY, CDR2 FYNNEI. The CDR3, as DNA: TGTGCCAGCATAGGCAGGATCTACGAGCAGTACTTC. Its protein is CASIGRIYEQYF. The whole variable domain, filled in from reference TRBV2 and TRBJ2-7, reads EPEVTQTPSHQVTQMGQEVILRCVPISNHLYFYWYRQILGQKVEFLVSFYNNEISEKSEIFDDQFSVERPDGSNFTLKIRSTKLEDSAMYFCASIGRIYEQYFGPGTRLTVT.

As DNA, the CDR3 is TGTGCCAGCAGTCCGGGACTAGGGTGGAATGAGCAGTTCTTC. Protein sequence: CASSPGLGWNEQFF. The V gene is TRBV2, the J gene TRBJ2-1; TRBD2 aligns across 8 bases. Germline trimming cut 5 bases from V and 7 bases from J; bases unmatched to any gene: 7. CDR1 is SNHLY, CDR2 FYNNEI, per germline. The CDR3 is 14 amino acids.